Listed here are 31 T cell receptor beta chains from one sample, sequenced in a study of blood T cell repertoires in COVID-19. Generated by immunoSEQ multiplex PCR, the TCRdb table keeps only in-frame clones and is missing some. The top ten clones hold about 3% of a sample with fewer than 65,000 clones, roughly 90% of them seen once. The specimen was peripheral blood. These receptors all come from a man aged 50 to 59 with acute or convalescent COVID-19.

The V and J genes are TRBV5-1 and TRBJ2-2; D is unclear. Germline-derived CDR1 and CDR2 are SGHRS and YFSETQ. The CDR3 covers 15 residues. Trimming took off 1 base at V and 4 bases at J, with 11 bases between the two ends. CDR3 sequence reads: CASSLSSISTGELFF. Written as DNA, the CDR3 is TGCGCCAGCAGCTTGAGTAGCATTTCCACCGGGGAGCTGTTTTTT.

The chain joins TRBV10-3 to TRBJ2-3, with no clear D. The germline V and J ends were trimmed by 1 base and 2 bases, with 13 bases remaining between them. Per germline, CDR1 ENHRY and CDR2 SYGVKD. The CDR3 spans 16 residues. CDR3 bases: TGTGCCATCAGTGAGTTTGGCGGCCTTATCACAGATACGCAGTATTTT. Translation gives CAISEFGGLITDTQYF.

The chain joins TRBV7-2 to TRBJ2-4; TRBD1 might be the D (6 bases). This CDR3 contains 16 residues. V lost 4 bases to trimming and J lost 1 base, with 14 bases between them. The V gene's germline CDR1 is SGHTA and CDR2 FQGNSA. CDR3 sequence reads: CASSSQGILAKNIQYF. DNA of the CDR3: TGTGCCAGCAGCTCACAGGGTATCTTGGCCAAAAACATTCAGTACTTC.

This chain links TRBV3-1 (or the pseudogene TRBV3-2) with TRBJ1-2; no definite D call. This CDR3 contains 13 residues. Germline V gene data show CDR1 as LGHDT and CDR2 as YNNKEL (reference sequence). The V end was cut by 5 bases, the J end by 8 bases, with 15 bases between. CDR3 residues: CASSEVGAGGYTF. DNA of the CDR3: TGTGCCAGCAGCGAGGTGGGAGCCGGGGGCTACACCTTC.

The V and J genes are TRBV10-3 and TRBJ1-2; weak D call: TRBD1 (6 bases). The CDR3 spans 14 residues. V gave up 0 bases and J gave up 7 bases, with 12 bases separating them. CDR1 and CDR2 from the germline V gene are ENHRY and SYGVKD. This chain's CDR3 is CAISESSRGSGYTF. Here the CDR3 DNA reads TGTGCCATCAGTGAGTCGAGCAGGGGAAGTGGCTACACCTTC.

The gene calls are TRBV9 and TRBJ2-5; D remains ambiguous. The ends were cut back, 3 bases at V and 4 bases at J, with 13 bases in the middle. Per germline, CDR1 SGDLS and CDR2 YYNGEE. The CDR3 length is 14 residues. The CDR3 is CASSEQLVGETQYF. CDR3 bases: TGTGCCAGCAGCGAACAGCTTGTGGGAGAGACCCAGTACTTC.

The rearrangement joins TRBV3-1 (or the pseudogene TRBV3-2) to TRBJ2-3; D uncertain. Germline values: CDR1 LGHDT, CDR2 YNNKEL (reference sequence). The CDR3 consists of 12 residues. Trimming shortened V by 2 bases and J by 6 bases, and 6 bases separated the two germline ends. The CDR3: CASSQSRDTQYF. The CDR3 nucleotides read TGTGCCAGCAGCCAAAGTCGGGATACGCAGTATTTT.

J is TRBJ1-5 and V is TRBV5-1; a weak D match, TRBD1 (5 bases). CDR3 length equals 13 residues. V was shortened by 4 bases and J by 6 bases, with 11 bases between the two germline ends. Germline assignment: CDR1 SGHRS and CDR2 YFSETQ. The CDR3 sequence is CASSKAGTQPQHF. The CDR3, as DNA: TGCGCCAGCAGCAAAGCGGGGACTCAGCCCCAGCATTTT.

The chain uses TRBV18 and TRBJ2-1, with D unclear. Trimming stripped 3 bases from V and 1 base from J, with 7 bases between. This CDR3 comprises 14 residues. Germline V gene sequence: CDR1 KGHSH, CDR2 LQKENI. The CDR3: CASSPLASYNEQFF. The DNA of the CDR3 is TGTGCCAGCTCACCGCTGGCTTCCTACAATGAGCAGTTCTTC.

The genes are TRBV5-1 and TRBJ2-6; D perhaps matches TRBD2 (7 bases). The germline V and J ends were trimmed by 7 bases and 2 bases, with 22 bases remaining between them. This CDR3 contains 18 residues. Germline loops: CDR1 SGHRS, CDR2 YFSETQ. CDR3 in DNA: TGCGCCAGCGCCGACCGGCGAGGGGGGGGTCCTGGGGCCAACGTCCTGACTTTC. This translates into CASADRRGGGPGANVLTF.

The chain recombines TRBV2 with TRBJ2-3; D perhaps matches TRBD2 (6 bases). The CDR3 is 15 amino acids. Per germline, CDR1 SNHLY and CDR2 FYNNEI. Trimming took off 2 bases at V and 2 bases at J, with 11 bases between the two ends. The CDR3 region is CASSEFGGVTDTQYF. In DNA form, the CDR3 reads TGTGCCAGCAGTGAATTTGGCGGGGTCACAGATACGCAGTATTTT.

The chain employs TRBV24-1 and TRBJ2-7, with TRBD1 matching over 8 bases. The trim removed 2 bases at V and 6 bases at J, leaving 8 bases unmatched. The CDR3 runs to 15 residues. Germline V gene data show CDR1 as KGHDR and CDR2 as SFDVKD. The CDR3 loop reads CATSDSTGVHAEQYF. The CDR3 nucleotides read TGTGCCACCAGTGATTCGACAGGGGTTCATGCCGAGCAGTACTTC.

The chain uses TRBV5-1 and TRBJ1-2; D gene ambiguous. The CDR3 spans 11 residues. Germline lookup yields CDR1 SGHRS and CDR2 YFSETQ. V shed 7 bases and J shed 7 bases, with 11 bases lying between them. The CDR3 is CASRGSVGYTF. CDR3 nucleotide sequence: TGCGCCAGCCGGGGATCGGTTGGCTACACCTTC.

The chain links TRBV7-2 to TRBJ1-1; 7 bases match TRBD1. V dropped 6 bases and J dropped 4; count of bases not matched to a gene: 14. CDR1 and CDR2 from the germline V gene are SGHTA and FQGNSA. This CDR3 has 16 amino acids. CDR3 residues: CASSPLAGGIPTEAFF. The CDR3 bases are TGTGCCAGCAGTCCTCTGGCAGGGGGAATACCCACTGAAGCTTTCTTT.

This clone was counted a single time. V gene TRBV30 combines with J gene TRBJ2-7; 9 bases are a match to TRBD1. The CDR3 consists of 13 residues. CDR1 GTSNPN and CDR2 SVGIG come from the germline V gene (reference sequence). The trim removed 0 bases at V and 5 bases at J, leaving 2 bases unmatched. The CDR3 DNA follows: TGTGCCTGGAGTGTACAGGGGGCTAACGAGCAGTACTTC. Its translation is CAWSVQGANEQYF.

The V and J genes are TRBV10-2 and TRBJ2-7, with no clear D. The CDR3 sequence is 12 residues long. In germline, CDR1 is WSHSY, CDR2 SAAADI. V lost 6 bases, J lost 1 base, and 7 bases lay in between. The CDR3: CASRQSSYEQYF. DNA of the CDR3: TGCGCCAGCAGACAGTCGTCCTACGAGCAGTACTTC.

The rearrangement joins TRBV7-2 to TRBJ2-7, with 8 bases lining up with TRBD1. CDR3 length: 19 amino acids. V lost 0 bases and J lost 3; bases outside the gene matches: 16. CDR1 SGHTA and CDR2 FQGNSA come from the germline V gene. The CDR3 region is CASSLARLRPGQALYEQYF. DNA for the CDR3: TGTGCCAGCAGCTTAGCGCGGCTCCGACCGGGACAGGCCCTCTACGAGCAGTACTTC.

The rearrangement joins TRBV12-3 or TRBV12-4 to TRBJ2-7; unclear D gene. V was trimmed by 5 bases and J by 3 bases, leaving 11 bases between them. This CDR3 has 13 amino acids. CDR3 DNA: TGTGCCAGCAGTCGAGAGCACGGCTACGAGCAGTACTTC. It encodes CASSREHGYEQYF.

This chain joins TRBV7-9 and TRBJ2-3; D possibly corresponds to TRBD2 (6 bases). CDR3 size: 17 residues. The V gene lost 4 bases and the J gene lost 2 bases, with 19 bases spanning the gap. The germline CDR1 and CDR2 sequences are SEHNR and FQNEAQ (reference sequence). In DNA form, the CDR3 reads TGTGCCAGCAGCTCTATCGGAACGGGACTCGCCACAGATACGCAGTATTTT. As protein: CASSSIGTGLATDTQYF.

V usage is TRBV2 and J usage is TRBJ2-1; perhaps TRBD2 as D (6 bases). V was shortened by 3 bases and J by 6 bases, with 18 bases between the two germline ends. CDR3 size: 16 residues. The V gene's germline CDR1 is SNHLY and CDR2 FYNNEI. CDR3 nucleotide sequence: TGTGCCAGCAGTGATTGGGGTCGGGGGTGGAGCAATGAGCAGTTCTTC. This gives the protein CASSDWGRGWSNEQFF.

The chain employs TRBV7-2 and TRBJ2-1; 11 nucleotides agree with TRBD2. J was trimmed by 5 bases and V by 0 bases; bases with no gene match: 6. Germline values: CDR1 SGHTA, CDR2 FQGNSA. The CDR3 is 17 residues long. The CDR3 spells CASSLALSGGADNEQFF. In DNA form, the CDR3 reads TGTGCCAGCAGCTTAGCGCTTAGCGGGGGGGCGGACAATGAGCAGTTCTTC.

This clone occurred once. This chain links TRBV19 with TRBJ2-7; tentative D call: TRBD2 (6 bases). V dropped 3 bases and J dropped 2 bases, with 11 bases sitting between them. CDR3 length equals 14 residues. From germline, CDR1 is LNHDA and CDR2 SQIVND (reference sequence). In nucleotides, the CDR3 is TGTGCCAGTAGTATCCCGGGGGAGACCTACGAGCAGTACTTC. This translates into CASSIPGETYEQYF.

By proportion, this clone is medium-sized. This rearrangement joins TRBV30 to TRBJ2-7; possibly TRBD2 for D (6 bases). V was pared by 2 bases and J by 8 bases, with 19 bases between. Per the germline V gene, CDR1 is GTSNPN and CDR2 is SVGIG (reference sequence). The CDR3 is made up of 14 amino acids. For the CDR3, the DNA is TGTGCCTGGAGTCATGGGGGGTTCTCCTTCCAGCAGTACTTC. Its protein product is CAWSHGGFSFQQYF.

This sequence joins TRBV19 and TRBJ1-6, with D perhaps matching TRBD1 (5 bases). The CDR3 loop spans 16 amino acids. Trimming cost V 5 bases and J 5 bases, with 16 bases left between them. Germline V lookup: CDR1 LNHDA, CDR2 SQIVND (reference sequence). CDR3 residues: CASSLYSGGNNSPLHF. CDR3 in DNA: TGTGCCAGTAGTCTTTACTCCGGGGGAAATAATTCACCCCTCCACTTT. The full variable domain, in which reference TRBV19 and TRBJ1-6 provide the parts outside the CDR3, is DGGITQSPKYLFRKEGQNVTLSCEQNLNHDAMYWYRQDPGQGLRLIYYSQIVNDFQKGDIAEGYSVSREKKESFPLTVTSAQKNPTAFYLCASSLYSGGNNSPLHFGNGTRLTVT.

This clone occurred once. The genes are TRBV20-1 and TRBJ1-2; TRBD1 matches 7 bases. V gave up 3 bases and J gave up 5 bases; unmatched junction bases: 9. The CDR3 totals 14 residues. In germline, CDR1 is DFQATT, CDR2 SNEGSKA (reference sequence). CDR3 DNA sequence: TGCAGTGCTAGTGACGGGACAGCGGGTTATGGCTACACCTTC. It codes for CSASDGTAGYGYTF.

This chain joins TRBV19 and TRBJ1-5; 7 bases match TRBD1. The CDR3 sequence is 17 residues long. The germline CDR1 and CDR2 sequences are LNHDA and SQIVND (reference sequence). With 6 bases clipped from V and 0 bases from J, the junction kept 11 bases outside the gene matches. CDR3 nucleotides: TGTGCCAGTAGCCGGAAGGGGACAGTCAATAGCAATCAGCCCCAGCATTTT. This encodes CASSRKGTVNSNQPQHF.

The chain carries TRBV24-1 and TRBJ2-1; D not resolved. The ends were cut back, 2 bases at V and 2 bases at J, with 3 bases in the middle. This CDR3 region has 13 residues. Per germline, CDR1 KGHDR and CDR2 SFDVKD. The CDR3, as DNA: TGTGCCACCAGTGATTCGGCCTACAATGAGCAGTTCTTC. It is translated as CATSDSAYNEQFF.

The rearrangement uses TRBV3-1 (or the pseudogene TRBV3-2) and TRBJ1-2; TRBD1 is a possible D gene (5 bases). The V end was cut by 4 bases, the J end by 0 bases, with 12 bases between. The CDR3 totals 15 residues. Per germline, CDR1 LGHDT and CDR2 YNNKEL (reference sequence). CDR3 nucleotides: TGTGCCAGCAGCCCAGGGAGGGCAGCTAACTATGGCTACACCTTC. This gives the protein CASSPGRAANYGYTF.

This clone showed up just a few times. V and J are TRBV6-2 or TRBV6-3 and TRBJ2-2; TRBD2 might be the D (5 bases). The V and J ends lost 4 bases and 2 bases respectively, with 26 bases between them. Per germline, CDR1 MNHEY and CDR2 SVGEGT. The CDR3 runs to 20 residues. In DNA, the CDR3 is TGTGCCAGCAGTTCGTCGGGCGTACAGTCCCAGGAGGATAACACCGGGGAGCTGTTTTTT. Translation: CASSSSGVQSQEDNTGELFF.

The chain links TRBV19 to TRBJ1-4; D is ambiguous. Germline V gives CDR1 LNHDA, CDR2 SQIVND (reference sequence). With 0 bases removed from V and 4 bases from J, the gap between germline ends came to 12 bases. The CDR3 has 16 residues. This CDR3 reads CASSIESGQLNEKLFF. The CDR3 nucleotides are TGTGCCAGTAGTATAGAATCTGGGCAGCTTAATGAAAAACTGTTTTTT. The complete variable domain, with remaining parts taken from reference TRBV19 and TRBJ1-4, reads DGGITQSPKYLFRKEGQNVTLSCEQNLNHDAMYWYRQDPGQGLRLIYYSQIVNDFQKGDIAEGYSVSREKKESFPLTVTSAQKNPTAFYLCASSIESGQLNEKLFFGSGTQLSVL.

The chain carries TRBV4-1 and TRBJ2-7; D might be TRBD1 (5 bases). CDR1 and CDR2 (germline): MGHRA, YSYEKL. V lost 5 bases and J lost 0, with 11 bases in between. The CDR3 consists of 14 residues. CDR3 protein: CASSLTDISYEQYF. In DNA form, the CDR3 reads TGCGCCAGCAGCTTAACGGACATCTCCTACGAGCAGTACTTC.